The 27 T cell receptor beta chains presented below share a single source sample, sequenced in a study of T cell responses to AZD1222 COVID-19 vaccine. The method was immunoSEQ multiplex PCR; TCRdb's version includes in-frame clones alone and lacks a portion of them. The data contain 150,000 or so clones, about 92% of them seen just once; the ten biggest clones take up about 2.1%. The sample here was peripheral blood, taken on day 0 of AZD1222 vaccination. The source of these receptors is an adult in good health.

The gene calls are TRBV7-3 and TRBJ2-5, with D possibly being TRBD1 (6 bases). CDR3 length: 15 amino acids. The V and J ends lost 0 bases and 1 base respectively, with 9 bases between them. CDR1 is SGHTA and CDR2 is FQGTGA in the germline V gene. The CDR3 DNA sequence: TGTGCCAGCAGCTTAACGAGGACAGCCCAAGAGACCCAGTACTTC. As protein: CASSLTRTAQETQYF.

The V call is TRBV7-2, the J call TRBJ2-1; D might be TRBD1 or TRBD2, each matching 6 bases. This CDR3 spans 12 amino acids. With 1 base removed from V and 9 bases from J, the gap between germline ends came to 7 bases. CDR1 and CDR2 from the germline V gene are SGHTA and FQGNSA. This CDR3 is CASSLEGGEQFF. DNA for the CDR3: TGTGCCAGCAGCTTAGAGGGGGGTGAGCAGTTCTTC.

V gene TRBV18 combines with J gene TRBJ1-2; D is ambiguous. Per germline, CDR1 KGHSH and CDR2 LQKENI. Trimming took 3 bases from V and 6 from J, leaving 5 bases between them. The CDR3 has 11 amino acids. The CDR3, as DNA: TGTGCCAGCTCACCGCTGGATGGCTACACCTTC. Its protein product is CASSPLDGYTF.

V is TRBV7-2 and J is TRBJ2-7; D may match TRBD1 or TRBD2 (6 bases each). CDR3 length equals 15 residues. V lost 5 bases and J lost 2, with 16 bases in between. The V gene's germline CDR1 is SGHTA and CDR2 FQGNSA. The CDR3 sequence: CASSPRRGQTYEQYF. As DNA, the CDR3 is TGTGCCAGCAGCCCGCGACGGGGGCAAACCTACGAGCAGTACTTC. Supplemented by reference TRBV7-2 and TRBJ2-7, the full variable domain reads GAGVSQSPSNKVTEKGKDVELRCDPISGHTALYWYRQSLGQGLEFLIYFQGNSAPDKSGLPSDRFSAERTGGSVSTLTIQRTQQEDSAVYLCASSPRRGQTYEQYFGPGTRLTVT.

This clone showed up many times. The rearrangement joins TRBV7-6 to TRBJ1-1; D is unresolved. V was pared by 2 bases and J by 0 bases, with 13 bases between. The CDR3 has 16 residues. Germline CDR1 reads SGHVS; CDR2 reads FNYEAQ. As DNA, the CDR3 is TGTGCCAGCAGCTTAATGAGTGCGGTTGTGAACACTGAAGCTTTCTTT. Its protein product is CASSLMSAVVNTEAFF.

The gene calls are TRBV10-1 and TRBJ1-1; the match to TRBD1 covers 8 bases. V was pared by 4 bases and J by 0 bases, with 4 bases of the junction left unmatched. Germline V gives CDR1 WNHNN, CDR2 SYGVQD (reference sequence). The CDR3 runs to 15 residues. In DNA form, the CDR3 reads TGCGCCAGCAGTGGGACAGGGAGGCTGAACACTGAAGCTTTCTTT. It codes for CASSGTGRLNTEAFF.

The CDR3 DNA follows: TGTGCCACCAGTGATTTTTCCGATAGGTGGGGCTACACCTTC. Translated: CATSDFSDRWGYTF. This sequence joins TRBV24-1 and TRBJ1-2; D gene uncertain. Trimming removed 1 base at V and 8 bases at J, with 13 bases between. Germline CDR1 KGHDR, CDR2 SFDVKD. The CDR3 is made up of 14 amino acids.

The V gene is TRBV7-8, the J gene TRBJ1-4; the match to TRBD1 covers 7 bases. V shed 5 bases, J shed 8 bases, and the junction held 17 bases outside the gene matches. Germline V gives CDR1 SGHVS, CDR2 FQNEAQ. The CDR3 is 17 residues long. The CDR3 loop is CASSPRPTGVNGEKLFF. As DNA, the CDR3 is TGTGCCAGCAGCCCCCGCCCCACAGGGGTCAATGGGGAAAAACTGTTTTTT.

The gene calls are TRBV30 and TRBJ1-2, with D uncertain. This CDR3 is 13 amino acids long. Trimming took off 2 bases at V and 6 bases at J, with 13 bases between the two ends. Per the germline V gene, CDR1 is GTSNPN and CDR2 is SVGIG (reference sequence). CDR3 residues: CAWSHRRRDGYTF. DNA of the CDR3: TGTGCCTGGAGTCATAGGCGGCGGGATGGCTACACCTTC.

In its sample, this clone was seen once. The chain recombines TRBV10-3 with TRBJ2-1; 12 nucleotides align to TRBD2. Germline CDR1 is ENHRY and CDR2 is SYGVKD. The CDR3 sequence is 16 residues long. J was trimmed by 3 bases and V by 6 bases; bases with no gene match: 6. This CDR3 reads CAISGTSGGSYNEQFF. For the CDR3, the DNA is TGTGCCATCAGCGGCACTAGCGGGGGGAGCTACAATGAGCAGTTCTTC.

This clone was seen once. The CDR3 spells CASSQFGGANQETQYF. The CDR3 nucleotides are TGTGCCAGCAGCCAGTTCGGCGGGGCCAACCAAGAGACCCAGTACTTC. J is TRBJ2-5 and V is TRBV7-2; tentative D call: TRBD2 (6 bases). V was shortened by 5 bases and J by 0 bases, with 16 bases between the two germline ends. CDR3 length: 16 residues. The V gene's germline CDR1 is SGHTA and CDR2 FQGNSA.

In its sample, this clone was seen once. The chain uses TRBV6-5 and TRBJ1-5; D gene unclear. The CDR3 spans 14 residues. CDR1 and CDR2 (germline): MNHEY, SVGAGI. V was pared by 5 bases and J by 0 bases, with 8 bases between. This chain's CDR3 is CASSSQSSNQPQHF. CDR3 nucleotides: TGTGCCAGCAGTAGTCAGAGTAGCAATCAGCCCCAGCATTTT.

The V call is TRBV27, the J call TRBJ2-1; TRBD2 is a possible D gene (5 bases). V shed 2 bases and J shed 5 bases, with 16 bases lying between them. CDR1 is MNHEY, CDR2 SMNVEV, per germline (reference sequence). The CDR3 consists of 16 residues. The CDR3 DNA reads TGTGCCAGCAGTTTAGGAACTAGATTAGCACACAATGAGCAGTTCTTC. Translating it yields CASSLGTRLAHNEQFF.

This clone has a single count. The rearrangement joins TRBV10-3 to TRBJ1-2; a weak D match, TRBD1 (5 bases). This CDR3 spans 11 amino acids. CDR1 and CDR2 from the germline V gene are ENHRY and SYGVKD. V dropped 7 bases and J dropped 6 bases, with 9 bases sitting between them. In nucleotides, the CDR3 is TGTGCCATCAATGGGGGGGATGGCTACACCTTC. This translates into CAINGGDGYTF.

This chain joins TRBV6-4 and TRBJ1-6; D perhaps matches TRBD1 (5 bases). The CDR3 is made up of 20 amino acids. Germline V gene sequence: CDR1 MRHNA, CDR2 SNTAGT. Between the trimmed V and J ends, which lost 0 bases and 0 bases, there was a span of 18 bases. The CDR3 region has the DNA TGTGCCAGCAGTGACTCAGGGGCAGGGAGAGATAGCTCCTATAATTCACCCCTCCACTTT. Translating gives CASSDSGAGRDSSYNSPLHF.

On this clone itself: Sequence at one end of the junction differs from germline and may be a read error. The rearrangement uses TRBV10-3 and TRBJ2-1, with TRBD2 matching over 16 bases. Germline CDR1 is ENHRY and CDR2 is SYGVKD. The CDR3 totals 12 residues. CDR3 amino acids: CAIIGTSGGALF. The CDR3, as DNA: TGTGCCATCATAGGGACTAGCGGGGGGGCCCTCTTC.

The chain carries TRBV7-2 and TRBJ2-2; D unresolved. The CDR3 runs 17 residues. V was shortened by 6 bases and J by 0 bases, with 17 bases between the two germline ends. The germline CDR1 and CDR2 sequences are SGHTA and FQGNSA. The CDR3 reads CASSLLGAYSNTGELFF. DNA for the CDR3: TGTGCCAGCAGTTTGCTTGGCGCTTACTCGAACACCGGGGAGCTGTTTTTT.

The chain employs TRBV6-4 and TRBJ1-2; TRBD1 agrees at 9 bases. V shed 0 bases, J shed 4 bases, and the junction held 0 bases outside the gene matches. Germline V CDR1 and CDR2: MRHNA, SNTAGT. CDR3 length equals 14 residues. The CDR3 region is CASSDSGQGYGYTF. CDR3 DNA: TGTGCCAGCAGTGACTCGGGACAGGGCTATGGCTACACCTTC.

This chain uses TRBV4-1 with TRBJ1-5; a weak D match, TRBD1 (5 bases). The CDR3 loop spans 13 amino acids. With 4 bases removed from V and 3 bases from J, the gap between germline ends came to 7 bases. CDR1 and CDR2 from the germline V gene are MGHRA and YSYEKL. CDR3 coding DNA: TGCGCCAGCAGCCCGGGGGTCAATCAGCCCCAGCATTTT. Translation: CASSPGVNQPQHF.

This clone appeared a few times. The chain recombines TRBV6-1 with TRBJ1-4; possibly TRBD1 for D (5 bases). The CDR3 is 17 residues long. Per germline, CDR1 MNHNS and CDR2 SASEGT. V was shortened by 0 bases and J by 4 bases, with 15 bases between the two germline ends. The CDR3 here is CASSEAPTQGHNEKLFF. The CDR3 coding sequence is TGTGCCAGCAGTGAAGCGCCCACGCAGGGTCATAATGAAAAACTGTTTTTT.

This clone appeared a few times. The chain has TRBV10-1 and TRBJ2-5; tentatively, D is TRBD2 (5 bases). Between the trimmed V and J ends, which lost 0 bases and 7 bases, there was a span of 15 bases. In germline, CDR1 is WNHNN, CDR2 SYGVQD (reference sequence). The CDR3 contains 15 residues. The CDR3 reads CASSESRGPSGTQYF. The CDR3 DNA reads TGCGCCAGCAGTGAGTCCCGGGGTCCCTCCGGGACCCAGTACTTC.

The V and J genes are TRBV2 and TRBJ2-1, with TRBD2 as a possible D gene (6 bases). V dropped 4 bases and J dropped 10 bases, with 11 bases sitting between them. Germline V gives CDR1 SNHLY, CDR2 FYNNEI. This CDR3 is 12 amino acids long. CDR3 nucleotide sequence: TGTGCCAGCAGTGTAATACGGGAGGAGCAGTTCTTC. Its translation: CASSVIREEQFF.

This sequence joins TRBV5-1 and TRBJ2-1; D might be TRBD1 (5 bases). Per germline, CDR1 SGHRS and CDR2 YFSETQ. V lost 2 bases to trimming and J lost 3 bases, with 12 bases between them. The CDR3 totals 15 residues. This chain's CDR3 is CASSFGTGDYNEQFF. CDR3 DNA sequence: TGCGCCAGCAGCTTTGGTACAGGTGACTACAATGAGCAGTTCTTC.

The rearrangement joins TRBV11-2 to TRBJ1-4, with D perhaps matching TRBD1 (5 bases). V lost 5 bases and J lost 4, with 11 bases in between. The CDR3 consists of 14 residues. CDR1 and CDR2 from the germline V gene are SGHAT and FQNNGV. The CDR3 is CASSQDRFNEKLFF. The CDR3 DNA reads as TGTGCCAGCAGCCAAGACAGATTTAATGAAAAACTGTTTTTT.

The chain links TRBV11-2 to TRBJ2-5; 7 bases fit TRBD1. The length of the CDR3 is 14 residues. Trimming at V came to 3 bases and at J to 6 bases, leaving 7 bases not matched to a gene. CDR1 is SGHAT, CDR2 FQNNGV, per germline. The CDR3 loop reads CASSLGYRGQTQYF. The CDR3 nucleotides read TGTGCCAGCAGCTTGGGATACAGGGGCCAGACCCAGTACTTC.

The DNA of the CDR3 is TGTGCCAGCTCACTCCCCGGGGACACCGGGGAGCTGTTTTTT. Translation: CASSLPGDTGELFF. V and J are TRBV18 and TRBJ2-2, with D maybe TRBD2 (5 bases). V shed 4 bases and J shed 3 bases, with 9 bases lying between them. This CDR3 has 14 amino acids. The germline V gene encodes CDR1 KGHSH and CDR2 LQKENI. The whole variable domain, filled in from reference TRBV18 and TRBJ2-2, reads NAGVMQNPRHLVRRRGQEARLRCSPMKGHSHVYWYRQLPEEGLKFMVYLQKENIIDESGMPKERFSAEFPKEGPSILRIQQVVRGDSAAYFCASSLPGDTGELFFGEGSRLTVL.

This chain uses TRBV4-3 with TRBJ2-3; TRBD2 aligns across 11 bases. The germline V gene has CDR1 LGHNA and CDR2 YSLEER. CDR3 length: 18 residues. V gave up 1 base and J gave up 0 bases; unmatched junction bases: 6. CDR3 sequence (DNA): TGCGCCAGCAGCCAAGGGGTAGCGGGGGGGCCTAGCACAGATACGCAGTATTTT. Translating it yields CASSQGVAGGPSTDTQYF.